This T cell receptor (beta chain) was obtained from a study of cytomegalovirus exposure and HLA in healthy donors. General study results and limits: Most observed TCR sequences were rare, whereas some public TCRs were detected in many donors.

Concerning this clone itself: Its target is unknown.

In the PCR, 60 Vbeta and 13 Jbeta primers were used. Clones were read by immunoSEQ multiplex PCR, and TCRdb kept only the in-frame ones, dropping some. In the table there are over 150,000 clones, roughly two thirds of which are singletons. The ends were cut back, 1 base at V and 9 bases at J, with 18 bases in the middle. The germline gives CDR1 LNHDA, CDR2 SQIVND (reference sequence). The CDR3 spans 15 residues. The sample taken for sequencing was PBMCs. The gene calls are TRBV19 and TRBJ2-5; TRBD1 might be the D (6 bases). The receptor's source is a woman aged 18-29 years in good health and CMV-seropositive. CDR3 in DNA: TGTGCCAGTAGTATAGGGTCAGGGGAAGAGGCACCCCAGTACTTC. It specifies CASSIGSGEEAPQYF.